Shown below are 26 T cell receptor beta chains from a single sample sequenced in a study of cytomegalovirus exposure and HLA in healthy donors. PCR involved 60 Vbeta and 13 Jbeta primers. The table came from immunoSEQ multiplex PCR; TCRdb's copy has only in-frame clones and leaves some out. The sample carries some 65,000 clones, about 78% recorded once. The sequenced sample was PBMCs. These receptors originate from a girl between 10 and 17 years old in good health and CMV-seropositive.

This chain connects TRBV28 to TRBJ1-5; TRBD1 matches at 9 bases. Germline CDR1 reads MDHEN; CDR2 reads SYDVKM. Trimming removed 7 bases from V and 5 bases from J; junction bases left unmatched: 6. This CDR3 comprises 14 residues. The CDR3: CASNAGTGHQPQHF. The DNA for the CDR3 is TGTGCCAGCAACGCCGGGACAGGGCATCAGCCCCAGCATTTT.

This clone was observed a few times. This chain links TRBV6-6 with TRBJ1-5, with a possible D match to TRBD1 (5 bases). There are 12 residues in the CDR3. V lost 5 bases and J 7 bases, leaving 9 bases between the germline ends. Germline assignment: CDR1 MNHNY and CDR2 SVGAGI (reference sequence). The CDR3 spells CASSRSGQPQHF. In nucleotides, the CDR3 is TGTGCCAGCAGTCGATCAGGGCAGCCCCAGCATTTT.

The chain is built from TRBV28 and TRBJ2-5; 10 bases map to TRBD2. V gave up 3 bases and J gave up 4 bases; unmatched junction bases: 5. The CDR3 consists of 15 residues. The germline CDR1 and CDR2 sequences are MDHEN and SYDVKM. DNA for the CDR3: TGTGCCAGCAGTTTCCCTAGCGGGGGACCAGAGACCCAGTACTTC. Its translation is CASSFPSGGPETQYF.

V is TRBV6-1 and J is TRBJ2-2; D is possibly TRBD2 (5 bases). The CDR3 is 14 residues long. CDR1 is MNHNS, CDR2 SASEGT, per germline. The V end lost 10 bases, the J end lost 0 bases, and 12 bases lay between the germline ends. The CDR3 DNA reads TGTGCCACCCTATTACTAGCGAACACCGGGGAGCTGTTTTTT. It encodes CATLLLANTGELFF.

The CDR3 loop is CASTQVAGVNEQFF. CDR3 bases: TGTGCCAGCACGCAGGTAGCGGGAGTTAATGAGCAGTTCTTC. The chain has TRBV11-2 and TRBJ2-1; 9 bases are a match to TRBD2. Germline assignment: CDR1 SGHAT and CDR2 FQNNGV. Trimming at V came to 7 bases and at J to 7 bases, leaving 8 bases not matched to a gene. The CDR3 contains 14 residues. Full variable domain (rest looked up from reference TRBV11-2 and TRBJ2-1): EAGVAQSPRYKIIEKRQSVAFWCNPISGHATLYWYQQILGQGPKLLIQFQNNGVVDDSQLPKDRFSAERLKGVDSTLKIQPAKLEDSAVYLCASTQVAGVNEQFFGPGTRLTVL.

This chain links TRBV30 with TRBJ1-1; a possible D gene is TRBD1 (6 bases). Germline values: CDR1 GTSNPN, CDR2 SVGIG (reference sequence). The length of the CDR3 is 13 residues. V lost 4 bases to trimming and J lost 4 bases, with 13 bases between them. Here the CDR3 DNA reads TGTGCCTGGACAGCCGGGACAAGCACTGAAGCTTTCTTT. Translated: CAWTAGTSTEAFF.

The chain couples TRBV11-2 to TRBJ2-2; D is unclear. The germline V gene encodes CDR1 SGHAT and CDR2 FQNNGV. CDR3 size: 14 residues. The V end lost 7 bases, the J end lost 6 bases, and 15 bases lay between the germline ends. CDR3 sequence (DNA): TGTGCCAGCACCCCCGCGCGAGGTTCCGGGGAGCTGTTTTTT. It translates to CASTPARGSGELFF.

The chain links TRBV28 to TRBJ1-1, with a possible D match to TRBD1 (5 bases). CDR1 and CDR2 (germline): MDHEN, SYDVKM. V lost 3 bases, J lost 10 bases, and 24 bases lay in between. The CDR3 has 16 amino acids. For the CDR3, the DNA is TGTGCCAGCAGTTTTTCTTTAAGTTCCCGGGGGTTGAGAGCTTTCTTT. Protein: CASSFSLSSRGLRAFF.

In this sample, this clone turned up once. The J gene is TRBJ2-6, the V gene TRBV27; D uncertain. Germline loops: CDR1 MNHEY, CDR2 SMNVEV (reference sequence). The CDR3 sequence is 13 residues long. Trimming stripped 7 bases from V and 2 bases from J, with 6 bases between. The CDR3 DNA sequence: TGTGCCAGCAAGCTCGCTGGGGCCAACGTCCTGACTTTC. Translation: CASKLAGANVLTF.

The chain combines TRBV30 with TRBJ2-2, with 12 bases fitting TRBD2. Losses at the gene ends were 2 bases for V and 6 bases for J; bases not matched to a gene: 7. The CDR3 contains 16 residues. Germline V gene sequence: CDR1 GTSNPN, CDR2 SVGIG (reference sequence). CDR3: CAWSMLLAGGAGELFF. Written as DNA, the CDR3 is TGTGCCTGGAGTATGCTACTAGCGGGAGGTGCCGGGGAGCTGTTTTTT.

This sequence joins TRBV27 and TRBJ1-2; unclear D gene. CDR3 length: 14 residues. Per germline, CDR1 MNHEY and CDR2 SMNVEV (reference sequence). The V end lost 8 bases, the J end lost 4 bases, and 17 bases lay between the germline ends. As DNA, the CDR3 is TGTGCCAGCTCAAGCCTTAGCTCCCGCTATGGCTACACCTTC. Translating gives CASSSLSSRYGYTF.

CDR3 protein: CAIRKDSRYEQYF. In nucleotides, the CDR3 is TGTGCCATCAGGAAGGACAGTCGCTACGAGCAGTACTTC. J is TRBJ2-7 and V is TRBV10-3, with D perhaps matching TRBD1 (6 bases). The CDR3 loop spans 13 amino acids. Germline V CDR1 and CDR2: ENHRY, SYGVKD. Trimming removed 6 bases from V and 3 bases from J, with 12 bases in between.

The CDR3 loop reads CASSLSRLAGGSDTQYF. The CDR3 DNA follows: TGTGCCAGCAGCTTAAGTAGGCTAGCGGGGGGGTCAGATACGCAGTATTTT. The chain employs TRBV7-9 and TRBJ2-3, with TRBD2 matching 12 bases. The ends lost 2 bases at V and 4 bases at J; junction bases unmatched: 7. Germline lookup yields CDR1 SEHNR and CDR2 FQNEAQ (reference sequence). The CDR3 sequence is 17 residues long.

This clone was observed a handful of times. CDR3 amino acids: CASTLTTAGANVLTF. The CDR3 DNA follows: TGTGCCAGCACGCTAACCACTGCTGGGGCCAACGTCCTGACTTTC. The chain combines TRBV6-5 with TRBJ2-6; no clear D. Germline V gene lookup returns CDR1 MNHEY and CDR2 SVGAGI. V was cut by 7 bases and J by 2 bases, with 12 bases left in between. The CDR3 contains 15 residues.

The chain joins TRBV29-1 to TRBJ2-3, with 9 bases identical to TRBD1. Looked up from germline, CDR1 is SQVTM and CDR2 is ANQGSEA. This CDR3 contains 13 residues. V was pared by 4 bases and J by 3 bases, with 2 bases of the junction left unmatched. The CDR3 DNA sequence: TGCAGCGTTGTAGGACAGGGGACAGATACGCAGTATTTT. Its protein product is CSVVGQGTDTQYF.

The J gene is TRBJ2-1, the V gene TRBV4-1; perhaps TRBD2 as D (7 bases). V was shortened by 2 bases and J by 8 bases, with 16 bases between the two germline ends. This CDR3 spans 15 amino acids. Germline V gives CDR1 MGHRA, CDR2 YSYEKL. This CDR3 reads CASSQYGGQGDEQFF. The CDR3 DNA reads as TGCGCCAGCAGCCAATACGGGGGGCAGGGTGATGAGCAGTTCTTC.

CDR3 DNA sequence: TGTGCCAGCAGCCCTTGGCCGAATCAGCCCCAGCATTTT. It yields the protein CASSPWPNQPQHF. The chain links TRBV4-2 to TRBJ1-5, with D unclear. This CDR3 is 13 amino acids long. Germline assignment: CDR1 LGHNA and CDR2 YNFKEQ. V shed 4 bases and J shed 4 bases, with 8 bases lying between them.

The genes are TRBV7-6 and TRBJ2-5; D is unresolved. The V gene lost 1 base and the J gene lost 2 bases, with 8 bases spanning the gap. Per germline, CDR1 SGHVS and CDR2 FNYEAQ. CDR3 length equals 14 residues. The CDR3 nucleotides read TGTGCCAGCAGCTTAGATTTTATTCAAGAGACCCAGTACTTC. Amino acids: CASSLDFIQETQYF.

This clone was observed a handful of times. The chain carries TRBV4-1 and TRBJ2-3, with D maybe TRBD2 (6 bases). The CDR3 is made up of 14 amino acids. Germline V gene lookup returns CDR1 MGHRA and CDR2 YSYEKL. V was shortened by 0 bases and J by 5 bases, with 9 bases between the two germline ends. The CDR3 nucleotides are TGCGCCAGCAGCCAAGAACCGGGAGTAGATACGCAGTATTTT. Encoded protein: CASSQEPGVDTQYF.

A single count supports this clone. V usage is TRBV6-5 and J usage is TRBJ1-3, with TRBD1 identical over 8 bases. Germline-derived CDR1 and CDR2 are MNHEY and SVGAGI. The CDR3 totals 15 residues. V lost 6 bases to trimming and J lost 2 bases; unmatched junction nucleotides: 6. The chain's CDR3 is CASRRQGAAGNTIYF. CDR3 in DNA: TGTGCCAGCAGGCGTCAGGGGGCCGCTGGAAACACCATATATTTT.

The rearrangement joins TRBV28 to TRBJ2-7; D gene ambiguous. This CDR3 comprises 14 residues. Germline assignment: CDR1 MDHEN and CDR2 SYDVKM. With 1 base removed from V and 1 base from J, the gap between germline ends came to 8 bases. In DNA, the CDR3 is TGTGCCAGCAGTTTATATCTCAGTTCCTACGAGCAGTACTTC. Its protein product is CASSLYLSSYEQYF. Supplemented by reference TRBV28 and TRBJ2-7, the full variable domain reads DVKVTQSSRYLVKRTGEKVFLECVQDMDHENMFWYRQDPGLGLRLIYFSYDVKMKEKGDIPEGYSVSREKKERFSLILESASTNQTSMYLCASSLYLSSYEQYFGPGTRLTVT.

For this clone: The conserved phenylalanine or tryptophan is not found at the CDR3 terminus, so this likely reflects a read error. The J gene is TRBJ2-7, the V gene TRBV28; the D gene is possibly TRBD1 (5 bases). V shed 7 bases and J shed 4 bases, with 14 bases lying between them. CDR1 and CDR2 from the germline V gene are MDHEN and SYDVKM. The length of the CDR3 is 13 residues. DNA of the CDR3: TGTGCCAGCATTGATAGGGGCAGATACGAGCAGTACCTC. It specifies CASIDRGRYEQYL.

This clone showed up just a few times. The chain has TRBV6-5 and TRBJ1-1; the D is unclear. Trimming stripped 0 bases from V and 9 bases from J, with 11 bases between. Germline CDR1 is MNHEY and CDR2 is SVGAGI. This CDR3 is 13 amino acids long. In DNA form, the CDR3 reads TGTGCCAGCAGTTACTCTAGGGAGGTGAAAGCTTTCTTT. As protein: CASSYSREVKAFF.

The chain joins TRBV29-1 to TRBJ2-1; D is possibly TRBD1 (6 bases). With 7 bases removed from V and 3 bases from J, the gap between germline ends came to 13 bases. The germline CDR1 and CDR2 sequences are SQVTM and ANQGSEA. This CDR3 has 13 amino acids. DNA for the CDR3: TGCAGCGCCCGAGGCAGGGGCTACAATGAGCAGTTCTTC. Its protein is CSARGRGYNEQFF.

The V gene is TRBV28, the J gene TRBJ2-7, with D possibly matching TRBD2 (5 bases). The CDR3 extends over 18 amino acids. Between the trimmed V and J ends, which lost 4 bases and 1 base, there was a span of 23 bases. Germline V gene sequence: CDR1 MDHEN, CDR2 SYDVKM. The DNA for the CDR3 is TGTGCCAGCAGTTCCCTGGGTCGGGCCTCAAGGAGGTCCTACGAGCAGTACTTC. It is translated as CASSSLGRASRRSYEQYF.

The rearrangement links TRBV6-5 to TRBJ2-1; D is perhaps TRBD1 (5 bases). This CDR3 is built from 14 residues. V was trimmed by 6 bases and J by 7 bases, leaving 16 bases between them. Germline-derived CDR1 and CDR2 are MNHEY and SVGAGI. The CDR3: CASSRADLTNEQFF. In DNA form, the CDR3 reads TGTGCCAGCAGCAGGGCTGATCTTACGAATGAGCAGTTCTTC.